This note documents a single TCR beta chain sequence. Its specificity is unknown. The sample comes from a study of early T cells in non-severe SARS-CoV-2 infection. Whole-study findings and limits: Using VDJdb, the matching emphasized anti-spike CD8 responses while missing private and CD4 specificities.

CDR3 length equals 15 residues. CDR1 and CDR2 (germline): MDHEN, SYDVKM. With V trimmed by 3 bases and J by 4 bases, 2 bases remained unmatched. Individual cDNA molecules carried attached unique molecular identifiers. Using its own MiXCR run on the 5' RACE reads, TCRdb lists one record per CDR3 protein. The sample holds under 85,000 distinct CDR3 sequences; around 13% are singletons and the top ten take approximately 3.8%. The sequencing used whole blood, collected at baseline. The chain employs TRBV28 and TRBJ2-1; 11 nucleotides align to TRBD2. The sequence derives from an adult who was a healthcare worker with PCR-confirmed SARS-CoV-2 infection or an uninfected control (not recorded which). The CDR3 reads CASSFSGRGYNEQFF. The CDR3 DNA follows: TGTGCCAGCAGTTTTAGCGGGAGGGGGTACAATGAGCAGTTCTTC.